This TCR beta chain was profiled in a study of cytomegalovirus exposure and HLA in healthy donors. CDR3 size: 14 residues. Per the germline V gene, CDR1 is MGHRA and CDR2 is YSYEKL. Trimming at V came to 8 bases and at J to 4 bases, leaving 8 bases not matched to a gene. Both 60 Vbeta primers and 13 Jbeta primers went into the PCR. Libraries were prepared by immunoSEQ multiplex PCR; TCRdb keeps only in-frame clonotypes and omits some of them. The sample's table shows 170,000 or so clones. The V gene is TRBV4-1, the J gene TRBJ2-3; 8 positions agree with TRBD1. Sequences were obtained from PBMCs. The origin of this receptor is a young man in good health and CMV-seronegative. The CDR3 reads CASYDRGKSDTQYF. In nucleotides, the CDR3 is TGCGCCAGCTACGACAGGGGCAAGTCAGATACGCAGTATTTT.